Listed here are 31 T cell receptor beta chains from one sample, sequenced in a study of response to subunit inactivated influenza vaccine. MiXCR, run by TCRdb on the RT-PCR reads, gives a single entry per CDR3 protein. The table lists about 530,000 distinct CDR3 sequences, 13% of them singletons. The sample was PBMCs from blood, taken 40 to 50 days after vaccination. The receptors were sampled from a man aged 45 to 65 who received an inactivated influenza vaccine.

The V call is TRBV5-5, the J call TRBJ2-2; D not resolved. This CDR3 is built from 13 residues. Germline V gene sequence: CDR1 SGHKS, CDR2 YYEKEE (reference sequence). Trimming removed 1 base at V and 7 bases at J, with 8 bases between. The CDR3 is CASSLITGGELFF. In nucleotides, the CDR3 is TGTGCCAGCAGCTTGATCACCGGCGGGGAGCTGTTTTTT. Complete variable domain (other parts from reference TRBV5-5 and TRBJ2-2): DAGVTQSPTHLIKTRGQQVTLRCSPISGHKSVSWYQQVLGQGPQFIFQYYEKEERGRGNFPDRFSARQFPNYSSELNVNALLLGDSALYLCASSLITGGELFFGEGSRLTVL.

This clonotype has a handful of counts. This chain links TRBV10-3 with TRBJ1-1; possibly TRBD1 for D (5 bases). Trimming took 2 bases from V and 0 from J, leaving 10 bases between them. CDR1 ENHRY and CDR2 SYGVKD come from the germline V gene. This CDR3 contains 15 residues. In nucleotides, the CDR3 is TGTGCCATCAGTGAGCGGGACGGTTTGAACACTGAAGCTTTCTTT. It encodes CAISERDGLNTEAFF.

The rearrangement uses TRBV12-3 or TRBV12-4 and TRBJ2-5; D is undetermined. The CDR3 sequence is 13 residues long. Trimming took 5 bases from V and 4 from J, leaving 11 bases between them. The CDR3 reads CASSPNLIETQYF. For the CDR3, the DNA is TGTGCCAGCAGTCCCAACCTCATAGAGACCCAGTACTTC.

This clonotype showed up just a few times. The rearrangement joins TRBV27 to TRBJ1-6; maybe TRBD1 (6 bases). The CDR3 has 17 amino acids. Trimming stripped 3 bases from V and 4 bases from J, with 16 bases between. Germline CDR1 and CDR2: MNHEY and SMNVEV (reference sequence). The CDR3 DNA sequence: TGTGCCAGCAGTTTCCGGACAGCTAATTCTTATAATTCACCCCTCCACTTT. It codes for CASSFRTANSYNSPLHF.

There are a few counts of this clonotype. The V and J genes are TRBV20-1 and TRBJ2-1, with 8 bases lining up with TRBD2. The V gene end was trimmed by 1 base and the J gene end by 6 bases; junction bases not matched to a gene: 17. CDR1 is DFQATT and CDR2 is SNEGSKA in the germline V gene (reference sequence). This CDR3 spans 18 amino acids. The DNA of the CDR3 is TGCAGTGCTAGAGGCCCACTAGCGGCACCGGGGGCCCCCAATGAGCAGTTCTTC. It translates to CSARGPLAAPGAPNEQFF.

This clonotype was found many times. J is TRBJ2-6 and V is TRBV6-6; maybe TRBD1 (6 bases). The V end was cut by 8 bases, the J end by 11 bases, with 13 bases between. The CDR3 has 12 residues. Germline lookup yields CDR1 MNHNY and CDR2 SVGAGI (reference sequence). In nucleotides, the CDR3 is TGTGCCAGCGGTACAGGGTCATACGTCCTGACTTTC. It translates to CASGTGSYVLTF.

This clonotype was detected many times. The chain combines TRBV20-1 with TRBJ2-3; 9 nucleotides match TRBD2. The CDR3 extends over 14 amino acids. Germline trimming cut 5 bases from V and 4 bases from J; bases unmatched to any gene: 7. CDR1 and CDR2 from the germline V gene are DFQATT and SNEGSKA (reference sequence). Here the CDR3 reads CSAGSGSSPDTQYF. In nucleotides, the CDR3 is TGCAGTGCTGGTAGCGGGAGTTCCCCAGATACGCAGTATTTT.

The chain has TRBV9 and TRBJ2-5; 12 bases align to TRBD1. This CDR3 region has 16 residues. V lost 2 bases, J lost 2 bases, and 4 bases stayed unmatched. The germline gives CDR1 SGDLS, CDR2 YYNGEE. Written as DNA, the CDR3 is TGTGCCAGCAGCGTGGGGACAGGGGGCAGGCAAGAGACCCAGTACTTC. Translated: CASSVGTGGRQETQYF.

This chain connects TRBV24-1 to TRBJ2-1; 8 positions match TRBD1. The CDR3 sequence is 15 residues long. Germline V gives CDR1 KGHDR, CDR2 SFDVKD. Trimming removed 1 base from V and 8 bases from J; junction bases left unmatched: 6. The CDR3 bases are TGTGCCACCAGTGATTTACGAGACAGGGGCTATGAGCAGTTCTTC. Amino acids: CATSDLRDRGYEQFF.

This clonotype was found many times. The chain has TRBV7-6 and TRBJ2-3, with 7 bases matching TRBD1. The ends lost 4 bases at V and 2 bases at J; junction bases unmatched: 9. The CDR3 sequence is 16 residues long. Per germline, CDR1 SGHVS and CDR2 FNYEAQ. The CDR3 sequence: CASSSWTGQLTDTQYF. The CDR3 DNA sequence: TGTGCCAGCAGCTCCTGGACAGGCCAACTCACAGATACGCAGTATTTT.

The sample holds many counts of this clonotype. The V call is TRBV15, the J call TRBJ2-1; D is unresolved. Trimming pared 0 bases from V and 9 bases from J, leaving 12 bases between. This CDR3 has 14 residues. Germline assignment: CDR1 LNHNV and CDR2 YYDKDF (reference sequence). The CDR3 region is CATSRDIVGSEQFF. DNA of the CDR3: TGTGCCACCAGCAGAGATATCGTTGGCAGTGAGCAGTTCTTC.

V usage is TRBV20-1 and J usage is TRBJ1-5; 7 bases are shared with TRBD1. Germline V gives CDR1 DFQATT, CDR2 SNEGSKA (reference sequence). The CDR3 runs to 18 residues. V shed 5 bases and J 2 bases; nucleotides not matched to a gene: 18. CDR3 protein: CSAENNRDSVGGNQPQHF. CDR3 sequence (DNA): TGCAGTGCTGAAAATAACCGGGACAGCGTTGGCGGCAATCAGCCCCAGCATTTT.

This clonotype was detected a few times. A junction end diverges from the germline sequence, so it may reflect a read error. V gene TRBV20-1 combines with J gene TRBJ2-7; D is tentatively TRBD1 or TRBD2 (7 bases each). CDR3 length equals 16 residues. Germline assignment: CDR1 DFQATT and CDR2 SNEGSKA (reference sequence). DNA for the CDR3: TGCTGTGCTAGAGAGGCGGGCAGGGGGGGGTCCTACGAGCAGTACTTC. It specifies CCAREAGRGGSYEQYF.

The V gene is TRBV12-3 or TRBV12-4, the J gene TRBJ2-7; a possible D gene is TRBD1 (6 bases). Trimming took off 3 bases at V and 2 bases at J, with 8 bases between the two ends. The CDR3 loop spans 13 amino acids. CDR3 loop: CASSFNRAYEQYF. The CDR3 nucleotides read TGTGCCAGCAGTTTTAACAGGGCCTACGAGCAGTACTTC.

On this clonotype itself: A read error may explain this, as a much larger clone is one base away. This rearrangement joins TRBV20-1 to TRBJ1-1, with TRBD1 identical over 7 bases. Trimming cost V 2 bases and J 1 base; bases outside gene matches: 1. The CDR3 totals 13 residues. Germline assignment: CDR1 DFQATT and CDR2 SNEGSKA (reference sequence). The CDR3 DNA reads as TGCAGTGCTAGAAACAGGGGGAACACTGAAGCTTTCTTT. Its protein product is CSARNRGNTEAFF.

The CDR3 sequence: CSAPSLKSSVETQYF. The CDR3, as DNA: TGCAGTGCTCCGAGCCTCAAATCTAGCGTAGAGACCCAGTACTTC. The V gene is TRBV20-1, the J gene TRBJ2-5; a weak D match, TRBD2 (6 bases). CDR3 length: 15 residues. The V end was cut by 5 bases, the J end by 4 bases, with 20 bases between. From germline, CDR1 is DFQATT and CDR2 SNEGSKA (reference sequence).

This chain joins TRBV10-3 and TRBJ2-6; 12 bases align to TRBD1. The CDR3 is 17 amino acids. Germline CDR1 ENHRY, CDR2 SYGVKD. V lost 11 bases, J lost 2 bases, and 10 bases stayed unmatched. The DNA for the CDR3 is TGTGCCTCGGGGACAGGGGGCCAAAGTACTGGGGCCAACGTCCTGACTTTC. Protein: CASGTGGQSTGANVLTF.

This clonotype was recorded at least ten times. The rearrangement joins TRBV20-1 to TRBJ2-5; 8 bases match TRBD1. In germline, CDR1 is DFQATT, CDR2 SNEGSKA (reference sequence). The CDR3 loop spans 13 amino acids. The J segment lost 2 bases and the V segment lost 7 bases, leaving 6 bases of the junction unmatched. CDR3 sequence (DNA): TGCAGTGGGAGGCAGGGGGCTCAAGAGACCCAGTACTTC. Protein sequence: CSGRQGAQETQYF.

This CDR3 reads CASSRAGGSGEQYF. The CDR3 region has the DNA TGTGCCAGCAGTAGAGCGGGGGGGAGTGGCGAGCAGTACTTC. The V call is TRBV9, the J call TRBJ2-7; 10 nucleotides agree with TRBD2. This CDR3 has 14 residues. V shed 5 bases, J shed 6 bases, and the junction held 8 bases outside the gene matches. Germline CDR1 SGDLS, CDR2 YYNGEE.

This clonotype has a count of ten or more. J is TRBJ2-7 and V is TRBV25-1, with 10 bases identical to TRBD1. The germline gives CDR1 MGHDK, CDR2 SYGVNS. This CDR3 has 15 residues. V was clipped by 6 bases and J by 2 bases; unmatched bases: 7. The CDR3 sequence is CASSPGQGITYEQYF. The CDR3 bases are TGTGCCAGCAGCCCGGGACAGGGGATTACCTACGAGCAGTACTTC.

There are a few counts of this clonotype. The CDR3 nucleotides are TGTGCCAGCAGCCAAGAGACAGGGACCTATCAGCCCCAGCATTTT. It codes for CASSQETGTYQPQHF. The V call is TRBV4-2, the J call TRBJ1-5; 7 nucleotides line up with TRBD1. V was clipped by 0 bases and J by 5 bases; unmatched bases: 4. The CDR3 runs to 15 residues. CDR1 LGHNA and CDR2 YNFKEQ come from the germline V gene.

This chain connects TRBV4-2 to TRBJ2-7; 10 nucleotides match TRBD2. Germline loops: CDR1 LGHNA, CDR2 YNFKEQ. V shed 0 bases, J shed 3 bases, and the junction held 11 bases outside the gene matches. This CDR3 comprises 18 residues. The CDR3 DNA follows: TGTGCCAGCAGCCAAGATTCGAGCGGGAGGGCCCTTTACTACGAGCAGTACTTC. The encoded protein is CASSQDSSGRALYYEQYF.

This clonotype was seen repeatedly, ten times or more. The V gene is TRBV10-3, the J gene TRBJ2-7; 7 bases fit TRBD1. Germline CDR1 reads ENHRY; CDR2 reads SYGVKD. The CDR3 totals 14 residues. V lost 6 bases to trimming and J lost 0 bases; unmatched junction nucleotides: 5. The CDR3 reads CAIRGDSSSYEQYF. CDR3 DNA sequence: TGTGCCATCAGGGGGGACAGTAGCTCCTACGAGCAGTACTTC.

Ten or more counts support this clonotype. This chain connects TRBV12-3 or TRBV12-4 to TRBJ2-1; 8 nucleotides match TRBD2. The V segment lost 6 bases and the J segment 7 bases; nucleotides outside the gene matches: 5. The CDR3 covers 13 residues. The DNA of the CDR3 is TGTGCCAGCAGAGCGGGAGCAGTAAATGAGCAGTTCTTC. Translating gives CASRAGAVNEQFF.

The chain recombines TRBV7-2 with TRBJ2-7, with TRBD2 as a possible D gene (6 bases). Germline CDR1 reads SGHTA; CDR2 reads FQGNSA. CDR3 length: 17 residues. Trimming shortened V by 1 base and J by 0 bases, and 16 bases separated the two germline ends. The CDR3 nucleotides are TGTGCCAGCAGCTTAGTGAAGGCGTGGGAGGACTCCTACGAGCAGTACTTC. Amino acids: CASSLVKAWEDSYEQYF. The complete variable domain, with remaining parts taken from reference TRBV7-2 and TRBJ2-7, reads GAGVSQSPSNKVTEKGKDVELRCDPISGHTALYWYRQSLGQGLEFLIYFQGNSAPDKSGLPSDRFSAERTGGSVSTLTIQRTQQEDSAVYLCASSLVKAWEDSYEQYFGPGTRLTVT.

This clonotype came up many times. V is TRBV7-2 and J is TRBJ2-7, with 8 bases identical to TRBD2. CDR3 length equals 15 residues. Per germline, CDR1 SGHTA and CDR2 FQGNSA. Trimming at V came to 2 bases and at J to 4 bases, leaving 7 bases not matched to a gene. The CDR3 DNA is TGTGCCAGCAGCTTATCGCCGGGAGGGACTTACGAGCAGTACTTC. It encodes CASSLSPGGTYEQYF. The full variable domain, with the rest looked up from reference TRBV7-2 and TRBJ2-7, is GAGVSQSPSNKVTEKGKDVELRCDPISGHTALYWYRQSLGQGLEFLIYFQGNSAPDKSGLPSDRFSAERTGGSVSTLTIQRTQQEDSAVYLCASSLSPGGTYEQYFGPGTRLTVT.

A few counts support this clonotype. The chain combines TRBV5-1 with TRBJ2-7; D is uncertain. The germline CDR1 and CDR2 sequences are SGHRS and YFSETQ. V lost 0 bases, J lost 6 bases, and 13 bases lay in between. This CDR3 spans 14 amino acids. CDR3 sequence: CASSLGAGSPEQYF. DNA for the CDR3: TGCGCCAGCAGCTTGGGAGCAGGATCCCCCGAGCAGTACTTC.

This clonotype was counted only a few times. CDR3 nucleotides: TGTGCCAGCAGCCAGGGACTAGCGGGGGGGCTCACAGATACGCAGTATTTT. Protein sequence: CASSQGLAGGLTDTQYF. The rearrangement uses TRBV7-2 and TRBJ2-3; 16 nucleotides match TRBD2. The V and J ends lost 5 bases and 2 bases, in that order; junction bases with no gene match: 4. The CDR3 runs to 17 residues. Germline loops: CDR1 SGHTA, CDR2 FQGNSA. Complete variable domain (other parts from reference TRBV7-2 and TRBJ2-3): GAGVSQSPSNKVTEKGKDVELRCDPISGHTALYWYRQSLGQGLEFLIYFQGNSAPDKSGLPSDRFSAERTGGSVSTLTIQRTQQEDSAVYLCASSQGLAGGLTDTQYFGPGTRLTVL.

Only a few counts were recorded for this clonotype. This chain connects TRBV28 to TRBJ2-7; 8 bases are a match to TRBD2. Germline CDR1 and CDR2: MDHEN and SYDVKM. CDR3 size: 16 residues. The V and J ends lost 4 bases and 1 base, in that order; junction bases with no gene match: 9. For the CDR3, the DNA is TGTGCCAGCAGTTCCGTTCGCGGGGGGCAATCCTACGAGCAGTACTTC. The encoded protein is CASSSVRGGQSYEQYF.

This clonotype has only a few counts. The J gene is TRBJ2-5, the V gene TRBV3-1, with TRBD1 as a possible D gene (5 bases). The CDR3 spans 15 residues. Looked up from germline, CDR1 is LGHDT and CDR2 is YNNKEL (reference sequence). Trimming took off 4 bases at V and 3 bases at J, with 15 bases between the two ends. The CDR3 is CASSPLGLGEETQYF. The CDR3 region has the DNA TGTGCCAGCAGCCCATTAGGGTTAGGGGAAGAGACCCAGTACTTC.

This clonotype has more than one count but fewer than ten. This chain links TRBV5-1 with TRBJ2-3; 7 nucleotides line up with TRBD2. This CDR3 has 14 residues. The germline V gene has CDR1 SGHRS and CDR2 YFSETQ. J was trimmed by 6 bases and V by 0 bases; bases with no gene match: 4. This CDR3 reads CASSLEAGRDTQYF. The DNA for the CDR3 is TGCGCCAGCAGCTTGGAAGCGGGACGCGATACGCAGTATTTT. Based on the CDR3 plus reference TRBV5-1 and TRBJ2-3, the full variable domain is KAGVTQTPRYLIKTRGQQVTLSCSPISGHRSVSWYQQTPGQGLQFLFEYFSETQRNKGNFPGRFSGRQFSNSRSEMNVSTLELGDSALYLCASSLEAGRDTQYFGPGTRLTVL.